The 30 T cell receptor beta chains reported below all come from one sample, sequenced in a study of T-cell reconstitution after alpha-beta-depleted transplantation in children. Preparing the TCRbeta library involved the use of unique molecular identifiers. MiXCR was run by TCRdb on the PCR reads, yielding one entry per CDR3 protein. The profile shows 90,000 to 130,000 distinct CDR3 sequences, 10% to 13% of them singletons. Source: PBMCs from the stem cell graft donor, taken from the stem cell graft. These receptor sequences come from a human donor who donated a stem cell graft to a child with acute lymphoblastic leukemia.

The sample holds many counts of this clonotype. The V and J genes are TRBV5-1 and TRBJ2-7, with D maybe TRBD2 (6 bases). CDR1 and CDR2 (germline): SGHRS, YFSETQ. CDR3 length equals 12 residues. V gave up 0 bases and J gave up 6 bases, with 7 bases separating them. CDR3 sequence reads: CASSLGGTEQYF. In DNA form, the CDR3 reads TGCGCCAGCAGCTTGGGCGGGACCGAGCAGTACTTC.

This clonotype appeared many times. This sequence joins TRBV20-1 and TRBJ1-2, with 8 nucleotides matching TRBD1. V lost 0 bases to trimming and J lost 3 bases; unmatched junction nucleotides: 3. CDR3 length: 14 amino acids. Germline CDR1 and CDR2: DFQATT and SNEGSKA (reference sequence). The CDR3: CSAREGGQDYGYTF. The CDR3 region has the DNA TGCAGTGCTAGAGAAGGGGGACAGGACTATGGCTACACCTTC.

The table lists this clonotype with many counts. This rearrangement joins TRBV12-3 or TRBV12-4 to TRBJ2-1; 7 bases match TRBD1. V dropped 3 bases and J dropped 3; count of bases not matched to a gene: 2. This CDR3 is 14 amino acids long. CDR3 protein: CASSFDRVYNEQFF. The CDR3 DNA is TGTGCCAGCAGTTTCGACAGGGTCTACAATGAGCAGTTCTTC.

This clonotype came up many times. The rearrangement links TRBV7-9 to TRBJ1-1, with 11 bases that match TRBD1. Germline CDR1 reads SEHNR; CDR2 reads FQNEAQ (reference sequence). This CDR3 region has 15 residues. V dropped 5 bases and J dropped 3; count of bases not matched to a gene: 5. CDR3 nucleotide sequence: TGTGCCAGCAGCGGGGGGACAGGGGGTGACACTGAAGCTTTCTTT. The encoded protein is CASSGGTGGDTEAFF.

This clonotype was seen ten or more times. This CDR3 reads CSVEGDDRGYGYTF. CDR3 bases: TGCAGCGTTGAAGGGGACGACAGGGGCTATGGCTACACCTTC. V is TRBV29-1 and J is TRBJ1-2; 8 nucleotides match TRBD1. The CDR3 runs to 14 residues. The J segment lost 4 bases and the V segment lost 1 base, leaving 5 bases of the junction unmatched. The germline V gene encodes CDR1 SQVTM and CDR2 ANQGSEA.

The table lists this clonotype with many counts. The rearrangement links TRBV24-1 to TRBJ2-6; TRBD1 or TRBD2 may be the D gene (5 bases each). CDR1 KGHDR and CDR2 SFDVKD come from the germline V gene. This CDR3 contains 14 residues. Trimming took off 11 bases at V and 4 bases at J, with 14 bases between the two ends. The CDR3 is CAIERGPGANVLTF. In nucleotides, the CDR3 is TGTGCCATCGAACGGGGACCCGGGGCCAACGTCCTGACTTTC.

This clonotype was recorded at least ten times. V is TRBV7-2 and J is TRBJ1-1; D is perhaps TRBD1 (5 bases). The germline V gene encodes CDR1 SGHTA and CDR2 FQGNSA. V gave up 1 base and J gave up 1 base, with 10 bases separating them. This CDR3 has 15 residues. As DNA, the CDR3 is TGTGCCAGCAGCTTAGTTTGGGGCGCGAACACTGAAGCTTTCTTT. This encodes CASSLVWGANTEAFF.

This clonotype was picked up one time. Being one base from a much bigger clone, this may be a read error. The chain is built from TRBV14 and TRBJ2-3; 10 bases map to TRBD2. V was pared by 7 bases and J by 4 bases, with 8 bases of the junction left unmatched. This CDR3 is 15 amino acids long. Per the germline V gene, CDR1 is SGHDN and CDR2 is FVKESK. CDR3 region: CASIQWTSGSDTQYF. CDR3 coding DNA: TGTGCCAGCATCCAGTGGACTAGCGGATCAGATACGCAGTATTTT.

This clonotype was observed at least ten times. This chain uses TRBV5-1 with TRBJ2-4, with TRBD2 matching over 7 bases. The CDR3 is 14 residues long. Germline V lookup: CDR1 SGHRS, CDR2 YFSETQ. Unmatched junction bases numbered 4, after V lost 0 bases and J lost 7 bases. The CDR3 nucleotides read TGCGCCAGCAGCTTGGTGGCGGGAGAGAACATTCAGTACTTC. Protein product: CASSLVAGENIQYF.

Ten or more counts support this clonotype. The CDR3 region has the DNA TGCAGTGCACATAGGGGGGGCCCTGGAAACACCATATATTTT. The encoded protein is CSAHRGGPGNTIYF. The chain joins TRBV20-1 to TRBJ1-3, with D maybe TRBD1 (6 bases). Germline V CDR1 and CDR2: DFQATT, SNEGSKA (reference sequence). The CDR3 is 14 amino acids. The germline V and J ends were trimmed by 6 bases and 2 bases, with 14 bases remaining between them.

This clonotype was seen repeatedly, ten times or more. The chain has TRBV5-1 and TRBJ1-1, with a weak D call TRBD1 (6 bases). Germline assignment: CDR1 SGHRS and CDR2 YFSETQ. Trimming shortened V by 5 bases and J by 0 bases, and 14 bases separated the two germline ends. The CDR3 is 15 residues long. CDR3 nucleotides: TGCGCCAGCAGGTCGGACAGTCGCATGAACACTGAAGCTTTCTTT. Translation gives CASRSDSRMNTEAFF.

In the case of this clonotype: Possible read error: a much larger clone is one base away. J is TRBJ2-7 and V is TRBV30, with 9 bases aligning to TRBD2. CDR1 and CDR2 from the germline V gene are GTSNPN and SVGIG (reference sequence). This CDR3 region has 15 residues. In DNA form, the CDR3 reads TGTGCCTTGAGTCCTGGCGCTAGCGGGGTCAACGAGCAGTACTTC. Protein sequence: CALSPGASGVNEQYF.

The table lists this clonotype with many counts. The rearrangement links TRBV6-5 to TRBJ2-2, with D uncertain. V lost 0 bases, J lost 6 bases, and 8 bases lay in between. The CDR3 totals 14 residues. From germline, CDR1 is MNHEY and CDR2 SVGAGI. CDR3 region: CASSYSRQSGELFF. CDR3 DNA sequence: TGTGCCAGCAGTTACTCGAGGCAGTCCGGGGAGCTGTTTTTT.

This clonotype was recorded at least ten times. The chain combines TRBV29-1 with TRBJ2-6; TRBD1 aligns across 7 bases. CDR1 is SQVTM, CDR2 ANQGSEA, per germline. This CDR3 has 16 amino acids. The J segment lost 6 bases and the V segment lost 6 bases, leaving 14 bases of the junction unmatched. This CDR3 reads CSVIGTVPEEANVLTF. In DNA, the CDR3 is TGCAGCGTCATCGGGACAGTCCCAGAGGAGGCCAACGTCCTGACTTTC.

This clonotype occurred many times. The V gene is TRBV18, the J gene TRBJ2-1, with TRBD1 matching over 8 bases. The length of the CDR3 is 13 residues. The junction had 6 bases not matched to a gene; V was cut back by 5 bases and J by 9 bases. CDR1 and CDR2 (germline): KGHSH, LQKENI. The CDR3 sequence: CASSFRGQGEQFF. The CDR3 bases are TGTGCCAGCTCATTCAGGGGGCAGGGTGAGCAGTTCTTC.

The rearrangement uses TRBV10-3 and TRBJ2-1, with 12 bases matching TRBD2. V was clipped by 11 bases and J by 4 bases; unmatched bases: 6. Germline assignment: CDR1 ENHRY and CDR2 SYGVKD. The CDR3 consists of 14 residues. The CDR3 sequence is CAAMGLAGYNEQFF. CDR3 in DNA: TGTGCCGCAATGGGACTAGCGGGTTACAATGAGCAGTTCTTC.

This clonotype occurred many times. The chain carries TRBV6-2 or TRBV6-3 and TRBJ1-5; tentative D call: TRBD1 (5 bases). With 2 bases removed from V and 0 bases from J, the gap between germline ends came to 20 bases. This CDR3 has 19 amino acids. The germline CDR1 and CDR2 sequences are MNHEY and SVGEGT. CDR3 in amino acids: CASSYQLGGDLHSNQPQHF. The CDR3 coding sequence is TGTGCCAGCAGTTACCAATTGGGGGGAGACCTTCATAGCAATCAGCCCCAGCATTTT.

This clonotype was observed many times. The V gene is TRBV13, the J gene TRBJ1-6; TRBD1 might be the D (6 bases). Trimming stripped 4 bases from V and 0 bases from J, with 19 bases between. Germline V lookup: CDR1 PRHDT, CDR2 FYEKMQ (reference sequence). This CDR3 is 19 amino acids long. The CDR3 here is CASSSIWNRVNSYNSPLHF. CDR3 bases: TGTGCCAGCAGCTCTATTTGGAACAGGGTGAACTCCTATAATTCACCCCTCCACTTT.

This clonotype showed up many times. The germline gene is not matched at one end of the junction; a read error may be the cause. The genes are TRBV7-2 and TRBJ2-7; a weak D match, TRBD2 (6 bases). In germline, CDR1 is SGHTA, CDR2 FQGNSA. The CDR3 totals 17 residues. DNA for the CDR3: TGTGCCAGCAGCTTATCGAGGACGGGGGATAGCGGACTTCGCTGGGACTTC. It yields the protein CASSLSRTGDSGLRWDF.

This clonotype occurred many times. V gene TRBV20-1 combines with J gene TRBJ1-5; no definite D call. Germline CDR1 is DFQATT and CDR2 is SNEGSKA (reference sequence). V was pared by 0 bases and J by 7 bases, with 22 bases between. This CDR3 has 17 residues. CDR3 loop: CSARDLFVVGLGQPQHF. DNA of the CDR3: TGCAGTGCTAGAGATCTCTTTGTAGTAGGACTGGGCCAGCCCCAGCATTTT.

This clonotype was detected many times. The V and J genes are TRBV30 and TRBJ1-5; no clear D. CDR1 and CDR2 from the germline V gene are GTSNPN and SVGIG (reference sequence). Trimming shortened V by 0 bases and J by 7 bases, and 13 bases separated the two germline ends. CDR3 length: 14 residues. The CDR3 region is CAWSVRAGRQPQHF. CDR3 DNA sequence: TGTGCCTGGAGTGTACGGGCAGGCCGGCAGCCCCAGCATTTT.

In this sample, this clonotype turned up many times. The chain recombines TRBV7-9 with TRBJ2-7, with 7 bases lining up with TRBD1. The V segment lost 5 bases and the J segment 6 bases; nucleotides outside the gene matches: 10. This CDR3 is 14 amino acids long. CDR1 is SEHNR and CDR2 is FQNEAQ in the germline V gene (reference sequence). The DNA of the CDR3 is TGTGCCAGCAGCCCGAAGGGGGCCCCTATCGAGCAGTACTTC. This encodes CASSPKGAPIEQYF. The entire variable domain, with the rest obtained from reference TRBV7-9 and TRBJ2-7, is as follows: DTGVSQNPRHKITKRGQNVTFRCDPISEHNRLYWYRQTLGQGPEFLTYFQNEAQLEKSRLLSDRFSAERPKGSFSTLEIQRTEQGDSAMYLCASSPKGAPIEQYFGPGTRLTVT.

CDR3 in amino acids: CASSLGSFTGNTGELFF. The CDR3 DNA reads as TGTGCCAGCAGCTTGGGCTCTTTTACAGGGAACACCGGGGAGCTGTTTTTT. The rearrangement uses TRBV5-6 and TRBJ2-2; D might be TRBD1 (5 bases). The CDR3 sequence is 17 residues long. Germline CDR1 reads SGHDT; CDR2 reads YYEEEE. V lost 0 bases and J 1 base, leaving 13 bases between the germline ends.

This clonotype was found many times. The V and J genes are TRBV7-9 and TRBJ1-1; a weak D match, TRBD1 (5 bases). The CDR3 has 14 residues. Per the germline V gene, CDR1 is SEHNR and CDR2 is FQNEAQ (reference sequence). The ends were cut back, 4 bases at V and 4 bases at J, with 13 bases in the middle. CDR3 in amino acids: CASSSAGAGTEAFF. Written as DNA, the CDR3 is TGTGCCAGCAGCTCAGCTGGGGCGGGCACTGAAGCTTTCTTT.

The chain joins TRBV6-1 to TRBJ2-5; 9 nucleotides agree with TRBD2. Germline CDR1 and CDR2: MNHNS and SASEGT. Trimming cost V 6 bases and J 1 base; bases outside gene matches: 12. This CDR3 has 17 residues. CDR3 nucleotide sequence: TGTGCCAGCAGCGCGGGGGGGCGGGGTCGGTCCCAAGAGACCCAGTACTTC. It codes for CASSAGGRGRSQETQYF.

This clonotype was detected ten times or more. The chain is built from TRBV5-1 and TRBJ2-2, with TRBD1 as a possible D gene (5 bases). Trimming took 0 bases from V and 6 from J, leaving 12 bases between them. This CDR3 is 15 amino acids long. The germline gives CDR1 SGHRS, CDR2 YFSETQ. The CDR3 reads CASSLDSPGSGELFF. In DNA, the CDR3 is TGCGCCAGCAGCTTGGATTCCCCAGGGTCCGGGGAGCTGTTTTTT.

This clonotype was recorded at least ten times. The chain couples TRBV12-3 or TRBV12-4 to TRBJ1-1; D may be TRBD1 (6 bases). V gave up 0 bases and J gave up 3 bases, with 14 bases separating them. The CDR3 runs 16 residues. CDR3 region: CASSLAGVGGHTEAFF. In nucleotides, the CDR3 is TGTGCCAGCAGTTTAGCGGGAGTGGGGGGCCACACTGAAGCTTTCTTT.

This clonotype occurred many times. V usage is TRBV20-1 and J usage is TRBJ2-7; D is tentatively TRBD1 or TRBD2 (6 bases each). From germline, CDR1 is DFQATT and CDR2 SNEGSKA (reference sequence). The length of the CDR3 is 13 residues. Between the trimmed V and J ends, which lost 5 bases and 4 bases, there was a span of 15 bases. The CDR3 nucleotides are TGCAGTGCTGAGGGGGGCCCGACTTACGAGCAGTACTTC. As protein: CSAEGGPTYEQYF.

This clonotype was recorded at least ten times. CDR3 in amino acids: CSVAGTGGNNEQFF. DNA for the CDR3: TGCAGCGTCGCCGGGACAGGGGGTAACAATGAGCAGTTCTTC. V and J are TRBV29-1 and TRBJ2-1; 11 nucleotides agree with TRBD1. J was trimmed by 5 bases and V by 6 bases; bases with no gene match: 6. CDR3 length: 14 amino acids. Germline V gene sequence: CDR1 SQVTM, CDR2 ANQGSEA.

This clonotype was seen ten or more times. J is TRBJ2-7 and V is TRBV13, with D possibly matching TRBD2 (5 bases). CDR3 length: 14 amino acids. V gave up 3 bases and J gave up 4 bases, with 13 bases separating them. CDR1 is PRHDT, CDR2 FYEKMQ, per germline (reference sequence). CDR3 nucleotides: TGTGCCAGCAGCTTCCGGGGAGTTCCATACGAGCAGTACTTC. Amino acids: CASSFRGVPYEQYF.